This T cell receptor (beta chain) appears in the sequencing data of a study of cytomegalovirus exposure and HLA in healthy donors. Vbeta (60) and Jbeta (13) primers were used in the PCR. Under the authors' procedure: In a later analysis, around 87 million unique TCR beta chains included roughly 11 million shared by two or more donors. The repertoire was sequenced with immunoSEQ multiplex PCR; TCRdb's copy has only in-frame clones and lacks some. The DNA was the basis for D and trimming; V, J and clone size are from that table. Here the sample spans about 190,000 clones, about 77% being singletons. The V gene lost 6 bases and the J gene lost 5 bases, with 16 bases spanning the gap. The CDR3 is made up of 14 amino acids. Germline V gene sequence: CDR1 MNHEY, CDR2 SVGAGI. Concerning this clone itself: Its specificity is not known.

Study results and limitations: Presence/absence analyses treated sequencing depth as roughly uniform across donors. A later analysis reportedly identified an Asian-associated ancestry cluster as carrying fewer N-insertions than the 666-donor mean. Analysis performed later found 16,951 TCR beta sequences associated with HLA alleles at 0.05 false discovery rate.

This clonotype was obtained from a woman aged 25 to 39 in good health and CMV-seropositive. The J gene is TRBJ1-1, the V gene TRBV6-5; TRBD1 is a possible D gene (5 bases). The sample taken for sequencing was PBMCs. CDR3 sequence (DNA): TGTGCCAGCAGGGGGGGGAGGGAGGTTACTGAAGCTTTCTTT. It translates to CASRGGREVTEAFF.